This T cell receptor beta chain was captured by sequencing in a study of cytomegalovirus exposure and HLA in healthy donors. This clone was seen a handful of times. At one of its ends the junction is not consistent with the germline gene, which may arise from a read error. The PCR was carried out with 60 Vbeta primers and 13 Jbeta primers. Sequencing used immunoSEQ multiplex PCR; TCRdb keeps in-frame clones, though not all of them. Of roughly 170,000 clones in the sample, 80% are singletons; the top ten hold 1.3%. This CDR3 is 16 amino acids long. Germline V gene sequence: CDR1 ENHRY, CDR2 SYGVKD. At sampling all donors were nominally healthy, likely with unrecorded immune exposures.

This TCR derives from a man aged 30 to 39 in good health and CMV-seronegative. The chain joins TRBV10-3 to TRBJ2-6; D possibly corresponds to TRBD1 (5 bases). Sequencing input: PBMCs. CDR3 bases: TGTGCCAGCAGTGAAGAAGACAGCTCTGGGGCCAACGTCCTGACTTTC. Amino acid sequence: CASSEEDSSGANVLTF.